Listed below are T cell receptor beta chains from one sample, sequenced in a study of vaccination and CD4 T cells after COVID-19. Their target antigens are unknown. Each CDR3 protein gets one entry after TCRdb re-called the PCR reads with MiXCR. Here the sample spans about 22,000 distinct CDR3 sequences, about 31% being singletons. The sequencing here drew on CD4+ T cells from blood, cultured in vitro, taken about 7 months after SARS-CoV-2 vaccination. The source of these receptors is a human donor who had recovered from COVID-19. The CDR3 runs from the conserved cysteine through the conserved F or W. D genes are given only for firm matches. Size tells how often a clone was seen (once, few, many) or the class of an expanded clone, and some rows leave it out.

V gene	CDR3 length	D gene	J gene	clone size	CDR3 protein	CDR3 DNA
TRBV6-2/TRBV6-3	13	NA	TRBJ2-7	few	CASSYDPFYEQYF	TGTGCCAGCAGTTACGACCCTTTCTACGAGCAGTACTTC
TRBV6-2/TRBV6-3	15	NA	TRBJ2-1	NA	CASSLLGVSYNEQFF	TGTGCCAGCAGTCTACTAGGTGTCTCCTACAATGAGCAGTTCTTC
TRBV7-2	15	NA	TRBJ2-3	few	CASSSVGRVTDTQYF	TGTGCCAGCAGCTCCGTGGGGCGGGTCACAGATACGCAGTATTTT
TRBV20-1	11	NA	TRBJ2-3	NA	CSAGATDTQYF	TGCAGTGCGGGCGCCACAGATACGCAGTATTTT
TRBV27	13	NA	TRBJ2-2	NA	CASSAQWTGELFF	TGTGCCAGCAGTGCTCAGTGGACCGGGGAGCTGTTTTTT
TRBV18	15	NA	TRBJ1-5	NA	CASSPRVVQNQPQHF	TGTGCCAGCTCACCCCGCGTGGTCCAAAATCAGCCCCAGCATTTT
TRBV12-3/TRBV12-4	13	NA	TRBJ1-1	NA	CASSLIGNTEAFF	TGTGCCAGCAGTTTAATAGGGAACACTGAAGCTTTCTTT
TRBV6-1	15	NA	TRBJ2-3	few	CASSPTGDSTDTQYF	TGTGCCAGCAGCCCAACAGGTGATAGCACAGATACGCAGTATTTT
TRBV10-3	13	NA	TRBJ1-2	few	CAISESWGSGYTF	TGTGCCATCAGTGAGTCTTGGGGGAGCGGCTACACCTTC
TRBV19	15	TRBD1	TRBJ1-5	few	CASSWVQGGGQPQHF	TGTGCCAGTAGCTGGGTACAGGGGGGAGGTCAGCCCCAGCATTTT
TRBV5-1	15	NA	TRBJ2-5	once	CASSLGILLQETQYF	TGCGCCAGCAGCTTGGGGATACTACTGCAAGAGACCCAGTACTTC
TRBV6-1	15	NA	TRBJ1-1	few	CASRPSFGLGTEAFF	TGTGCCAGCAGGCCGTCGTTTGGCCTTGGGACTGAAGCTTTCTTT
TRBV20-1	19	TRBD2	TRBJ2-1	NA	CSATTPLADQASSYNEQFF	TGCAGTGCAACCACCCCCCTAGCGGACCAAGCTAGCTCCTACAATGAGCAGTTCTTC
TRBV5-5	15	TRBD1	TRBJ1-4	NA	CASSSPTGGVEKLFF	TGTGCCAGCAGCTCCCCGACAGGGGGCGTTGAAAAACTGTTTTTT
TRBV27	16	NA	TRBJ2-3	few	CASSLWAPPQADTQYF	TGTGCCAGCAGTTTATGGGCCCCCCCACAGGCAGATACGCAGTATTTT
TRBV21-1	16	NA	TRBJ1-1	NA	CASSKAYRGRDTEAFF	TGTGCCAGCAGCAAAGCCTACAGGGGGCGGGACACTGAAGCTTTCTTT
TRBV20-1	15	NA	TRBJ1-1	few	CSARGASGGITEAFF	TGCAGTGCTAGGGGTGCCTCGGGGGGGATCACTGAAGCTTTCTTT